This TCR beta chain derives from a study of blood T cell repertoires in COVID-19. Looking at the study overall: COVID-19 samples collected from the United States, Italy and Spain covered acute and convalescent phases.

The CDR3 spans 17 residues. CDR1 is MNHNS, CDR2 SASEGT, per germline. With 4 bases removed from V and 2 bases from J, the gap between germline ends came to 18 bases. Clones were sequenced by immunoSEQ multiplex PCR, and TCRdb holds only the in-frame ones, with some missing. The sample contains around 56,000 clones, around 87% of which appear only once. The sequence was collected from a man aged 60 to 69 with active or convalescent COVID-19. The sample consisted of peripheral blood. J is TRBJ2-1 and V is TRBV6-1, with D possibly being TRBD1 (6 bases). The chain's CDR3 is CASSARQVARAYNEQFF. CDR3 DNA: TGTGCCAGCAGTGCCAGACAGGTCGCGAGGGCCTACAATGAGCAGTTCTTC.